What follows is one T cell receptor beta chain and its context. The data stem from a study of tumor-infiltrating lymphocytes in oesophageal squamous cell carcinoma. TCRdb reprocessed the PCR reads via MiXCR and lists one record per CDR3 protein. The sample has about 13,000 distinct CDR3 sequences, approximately 47% seen once. The germline CDR1 and CDR2 sequences are MDHEN and SYDVKM. The junction had 2 bases not matched to a gene; V was cut back by 7 bases and J by 4 bases. The CDR3 contains 12 residues. The chain is built from TRBV28 and TRBJ2-5, with 8 positions matching TRBD2. The sample was blood. This receptor was identified in a female donor with esophageal squamous cell carcinoma. The CDR3 reads CASNLAGETQYF. CDR3 DNA: TGTGCCAGCAACCTAGCGGGAGAGACCCAGTACTTC.